This record covers a single T cell receptor beta chain. Clones were sequenced by immunoSEQ multiplex PCR, and TCRdb holds only the in-frame ones, with some missing. The sample shows roughly 30,000 clones, approximately 78% of them seen only once. The CDR3 runs to 13 residues. The germline CDR1 and CDR2 sequences are SGHRS and YFSETQ. Trimming stripped 3 bases from V and 10 bases from J, with 16 bases between. The data are from a study of somatic mutations in cytotoxic T cells in rheumatoid arthritis. The wider study: Peripheral blood samples of roughly 30 ml EDTA were taken from patients directly after diagnosis and before treatment.

The chain links TRBV5-1 to TRBJ1-1; D ambiguous. The receptor comes from an adult with rheumatoid arthritis. The sample taken for sequencing was CD8+ T cells sorted from blood. The CDR3 sequence: CASSSGGAPGAFF. As DNA, the CDR3 is TGCGCCAGCAGCTCGGGAGGAGCCCCGGGAGCTTTCTTT.